The rows below give T cell receptor beta chains drawn from one sample of a study of blood T cell repertoires in COVID-19. TCRdb's table, derived via immunoSEQ multiplex PCR, lists solely in-frame clones and lacks some. This sample has 68,000 or so clones, with roughly 86% found just once. Input material: peripheral blood. The receptors come from a man aged 50 or older with acute or convalescent COVID-19. The CDR3 runs from the conserved cysteine through the conserved F or W. D genes are given only for firm matches. For some rows the clone size is stated as once, few or many, or as a class when expanded; others skip it.

V gene	J gene	clone size	D gene	CDR3 DNA	CDR3 protein
TRBV23-1	TRBJ2-1	-	TRBD2	TGCGCCAGCAGTCAACCTCCACTAGCGGGGGGCTTACCTTCCTACAATGAGCAGTTCTTC	CASSQPPLAGGLPSYNEQFF
TRBV19	TRBJ2-7	-	-	TGTGCCAGTAGTATCAGTCTGTTCTACGAGCAGTACTTC	CASSISLFYEQYF
TRBV4-1	TRBJ1-5	-	TRBD1	TGCGCCAGCAGCCAAACCGGGACAGGGGGAAGGAATCAGCCCCAGCATTTT	CASSQTGTGGRNQPQHF
TRBV3-1/TRBV3-2	TRBJ2-7	-	-	TGTGCCAGCAGCCAAGATTCTTTCAGCTACGAGCAGTACTTC	CASSQDSFSYEQYF
TRBV7-3	TRBJ1-1	-	TRBD1	TGTGCCAGCAGCAAAGGGACAGGGCGCCACACTGAAGCTTTCTTT	CASSKGTGRHTEAFF
TRBV6-6	TRBJ2-1	-	TRBD2	TGTGCCACCGTTGTTCCGGGCGGGAGCGGGTTGGGTGAGCAGTTCTTC	CATVVPGGSGLGEQFF
TRBV30	TRBJ1-4	-	-	TGTGCCGGCGACAATAATGAAAAACTGTTTTTT	CAGDNNEKLFF
TRBV5-1	TRBJ2-7	once	-	TGCGCCAGCAGCTTGGCATACAACAGCTACGAGCAGTACTTC	CASSLAYNSYEQYF
TRBV30	TRBJ2-7	-	-	TGTGCCTGGAGTGAAACTGTGTACGAGCAGTACTTC	CAWSETVYEQYF
TRBV27	TRBJ2-7	-	TRBD2	TGTGCCAGCACCCCCGGGGGGACCGGCATGGGTGAGCAGTACTTC	CASTPGGTGMGEQYF
TRBV30	TRBJ2-3	once	-	TGTGCCTGTCAGAGGGACTCTCGCACAGATACGCAGTATTTT	CACQRDSRTDTQYF
TRBV6-5	TRBJ2-7	-	TRBD1	TGTGCCAGCAGTTCGTTGACAGGGAGATCCTACGAGCAGTACTTC	CASSSLTGRSYEQYF
TRBV27	TRBJ1-5	few	-	TGTGCCAGCCCCCAGTCTAGCAATCAGCCCCAGCATTTT	CASPQSSNQPQHF
TRBV15	TRBJ2-7	-	TRBD2	TGTGCCACCAGCAGGACTAGCGGGAGGGGAGAGCAGTACTTC	CATSRTSGRGEQYF
TRBV2	TRBJ2-2	-	TRBD2	TGTGCCTCTGTGGGGGAGGGTTCCGGGGAGCTGTTTTTT	CASVGEGSGELFF
TRBV9	TRBJ2-2	-	-	TGTGCCAGCAGCGTAATGACAGTGAACACCGGGGAGCTGTTTTTT	CASSVMTVNTGELFF
TRBV10-1	TRBJ2-2	few	-	TGCGCCAGCAGGAGGGATCTCACCGGGGAGCTGTTTTTT	CASRRDLTGELFF
TRBV5-1	TRBJ2-4	-	TRBD2	TGCGCCAGCAGCTTTAGCGGGGGGAACGTATTTAGCCAAAAGGACATTCAGTACTTC	CASSFSGGNVFSQKDIQYF
TRBV27	TRBJ2-1	-	TRBD1	TGTGCCAGCAGTTCGACAGGGAAGCCCTACAATGAGCAGTTCTTC	CASSSTGKPYNEQFF
TRBV9	TRBJ2-1	-	-	TGTGCCAGCAGCCCGAGACAGTACAATGAGCAGTTCTTC	CASSPRQYNEQFF
TRBV7-8	TRBJ2-5	-	-	TGTGCCAGCAGCTTAGATCTGGGCATGGGAGAGACCCAGTACTTC	CASSLDLGMGETQYF
TRBV5-1	TRBJ1-4	-	-	TGCGCCAGCACCAAGGACAGCACTAGTGAAAAACTGTTTTTT	CASTKDSTSEKLFF
TRBV18	TRBJ1-5	-	TRBD1	TGTGCCAGCTCATCGACAGGGGCCTCTAATCAGCCCCAGCATTTT	CASSSTGASNQPQHF
TRBV10-3	TRBJ2-3	-	TRBD2	TGTGCCATCAGTGGGACTAGCGGGAGCACAGATACGCAGTATTTT	CAISGTSGSTDTQYF
TRBV9	TRBJ1-5	-	TRBD1	TGTGCCAGCTCACAGGGGAACAATCAGCCCCAGCATTTT	CASSQGNNQPQHF
TRBV7-3	TRBJ1-3	-	TRBD1	TGTGCCAGCAGCTTACCACCACAGGGGGAAGTGGACACCATATATTTT	CASSLPPQGEVDTIYF
TRBV5-1	TRBJ1-6	-	TRBD1	TGCGCCAGCAGCGTTTTACAGGGGGGTTCACCCCTCCACTTT	CASSVLQGGSPLHF
TRBV18	TRBJ2-7	few	TRBD2	TGTGCCAGCTCACCACCCCTTGGCGGGAGTCCCTACGAGCAGTACTTC	CASSPPLGGSPYEQYF
TRBV7-9	TRBJ1-5	-	-	TGTGCCAGCACCCTGGGGGGACAGCCCCAGCATTTT	CASTLGGQPQHF
TRBV5-6	TRBJ2-5	-	-	TGTGCCAGCAGCTCCGGGATACAAGAGACCCAGTACTTC	CASSSGIQETQYF
TRBV14	TRBJ1-2	once	TRBD1	TGTGCCAGCAGCCGCAACCGGGACAGTAACTATGGCTACACCTTC	CASSRNRDSNYGYTF
TRBV2	TRBJ1-2	-	TRBD1	TGTGCCAGCAGAGGAGGGACAGGGGGGGACTATGGCTACACCTTC	CASRGGTGGDYGYTF
TRBV19	TRBJ2-2	once	-	TGTGCCAGTTTCTGGCCGAACACCGGGGAGCTGTTTTTT	CASFWPNTGELFF
TRBV9	TRBJ1-2	-	-	TGTGCCAGCAGCGGAGGAGACGGCTATGGCTACACCTTC	CASSGGDGYGYTF
TRBV4-1	TRBJ1-2	-	-	TGCGCCAGCAGCCAGAAGCTAGACAGGTATTATGGCTACACCTTC	CASSQKLDRYYGYTF
TRBV28	TRBJ2-7	-	TRBD1	TGTGCCAGCGGGGGACAGGCAGAAGGCTCCTACGAGCAGTACTTC	CASGGQAEGSYEQYF
TRBV5-4	TRBJ2-4	-	TRBD2	TGTGCCAGCAGCTTGGGACTAGCGGGGGCGCCTCTAGCCAAAAACATTCAGTACTTC	CASSLGLAGAPLAKNIQYF
TRBV5-4	TRBJ2-5	-	TRBD1	TGTGCCAGCAGCCCGTCGACAGGGGGGGGAGAGACCCAGTACTTC	CASSPSTGGGETQYF
TRBV5-6	TRBJ2-7	-	TRBD2	TGTGCCAGCAGTACGGGACTAGTATTTCAGGTGCTCGAGCAGTACTTC	CASSTGLVFQVLEQYF
TRBV5-1	TRBJ2-7	-	TRBD1	TGCGCCAGCAGCCCCCGGGACAGGGGCTACGAGCAGTACTTC	CASSPRDRGYEQYF
TRBV6-6	TRBJ2-1	-	-	TGTGCCAGCACCAACATTGGGGCGTCCTACAATGAGCAGTTCTTC	CASTNIGASYNEQFF
TRBV5-5	TRBJ2-2	-	TRBD1	TGTGCCAGCAGCCTCGATGACAGGGGCGCCGGGGAGCTGTTTTTT	CASSLDDRGAGELFF
TRBV6-5	TRBJ2-7	-	-	TGTGCCAGTTCGCCCGGGGACAACTACGAGCAGTACTTC	CASSPGDNYEQYF
TRBV19	TRBJ1-2	few	-	TGTGCCAGTAGAGCGGACGGTTTGCGGGGCTACACCTTC	CASRADGLRGYTF
TRBV5-3	TRBJ2-7	-	-	TGTGCCAGAAGCAAGTCTCTAATCTACGAGCAGTACTTC	CARSKSLIYEQYF
TRBV19	TRBJ2-2	-	-	TGTGCCAGTAGTGAGGGAGAGGGGAACACCGGGGAGCTGTTTTTT	CASSEGEGNTGELFF
TRBV27	TRBJ1-5	few	-	TGTGCCAGCAGTTTATCCCTGCCGGGTTATAGCAATCAGCCCCAGCATTTT	CASSLSLPGYSNQPQHF
TRBV11-2	TRBJ1-5	-	-	TGTGCCAGCAGCTTAGTGGCGGGACCCAATCAGCCCCAGCATTTT	CASSLVAGPNQPQHF
TRBV20-1	TRBJ1-5	-	-	TGCAGTGTCGGGGGCAATCAGCCCCAGCATTTT	CSVGGNQPQHF
TRBV27	TRBJ2-7	-	TRBD2	TGTGCCAGCACCTTGGGACTAGCGGGAGCCTACGAGCAGTACTTC	CASTLGLAGAYEQYF
TRBV11-2	TRBJ1-1	-	-	TGTGCCAGCACCCCCGGAGGGCTGAGCACTGAAGCTTTCTTT	CASTPGGLSTEAFF
TRBV19	TRBJ2-7	-	-	TGTGCCAGTAACCTACCCCCGAACTACTGCCGAACCTACGAGCAGTACTTC	CASNLPPNYCRTYEQYF
TRBV6-1	TRBJ1-2	-	-	TGTGCCAGCAGTGAACCAGGGCAAAGCTATGGCTACACCTTC	CASSEPGQSYGYTF
TRBV18	TRBJ2-4	-	-	TGTGCCAGCTCACCTCGGACAGCGAGCAAAAACATTCAGTACTTC	CASSPRTASKNIQYF
TRBV19	TRBJ2-3	-	-	TGTGCCAGTACGAGAGGGCTGAGCACAGATACGCAGTATTTT	CASTRGLSTDTQYF
TRBV24-1	TRBJ2-5	-	TRBD1	TGTGCCACCGGTGACAGGGCCCAAGAGACCCAGTACTTC	CATGDRAQETQYF
TRBV6-9	TRBJ2-7	-	-	TGTGCCAGCAGACCCGATCCTTTGACTTCCGAGCAGTACTTC	CASRPDPLTSEQYF